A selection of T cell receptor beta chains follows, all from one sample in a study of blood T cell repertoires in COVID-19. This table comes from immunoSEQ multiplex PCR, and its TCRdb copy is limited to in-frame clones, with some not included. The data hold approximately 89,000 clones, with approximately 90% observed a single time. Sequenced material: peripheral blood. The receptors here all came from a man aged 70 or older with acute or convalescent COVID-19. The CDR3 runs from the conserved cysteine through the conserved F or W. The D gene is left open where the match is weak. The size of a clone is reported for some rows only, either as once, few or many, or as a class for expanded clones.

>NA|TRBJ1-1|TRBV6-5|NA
CASSLGLMNTEAFF
TGTGCCAGCAGTTTGGGGCTTATGAACACTGAAGCTTTCTTT
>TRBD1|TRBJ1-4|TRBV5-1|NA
CASSSLTGGKEKLFF
TGCGCCAGCAGTTCACTAACAGGGGGCAAGGAAAAACTGTTTTTT
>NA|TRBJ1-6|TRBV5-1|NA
CASSLGGSSYNSPLHF
TGCGCCAGCAGCTTGGGAGGGAGCTCCTATAATTCACCCCTCCACTTT
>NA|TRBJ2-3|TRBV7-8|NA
CASSLVLASRDTQYF
TGTGCCAGCAGCTTAGTGCTAGCATCACGAGATACGCAGTATTTT
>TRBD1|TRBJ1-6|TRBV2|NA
CASSEGRGNSPLHF
TGTGCCAGCAGTGAAGGCAGGGGGAATTCACCCCTCCACTTT
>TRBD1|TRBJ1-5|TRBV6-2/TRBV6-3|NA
CASSPPGTGFNQPQHF
TGTGCCAGCAGTCCCCCCGGGACAGGCTTCAATCAGCCCCAGCATTTT
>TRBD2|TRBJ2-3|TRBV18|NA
CASSPVSAGVADTQYF
TGTGCCAGCTCACCAGTTTCAGCGGGGGTGGCAGATACGCAGTATTTT
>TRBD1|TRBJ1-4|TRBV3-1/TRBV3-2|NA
CASSPNRGPNEKLFF
TGTGCCAGCAGCCCCAACAGGGGTCCTAATGAAAAACTGTTTTTT
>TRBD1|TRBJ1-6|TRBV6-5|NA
CASSYSGQHNNSPLHF
TGTGCCAGCAGTTACTCGGGACAGCACAATAATTCACCCCTCCACTTT
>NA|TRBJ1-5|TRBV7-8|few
CASSLGRNGKIGQPQHF
TGTGCCAGCAGCTTAGGCAGGAACGGTAAAATAGGTCAGCCCCAGCATTTT
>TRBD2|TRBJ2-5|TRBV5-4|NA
CASSLTSGDQETQYF
TGTGCCAGCAGCTTGACTAGCGGGGACCAAGAGACCCAGTACTTC
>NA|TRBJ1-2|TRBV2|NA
CASSEALRAGGYGYTF
TGTGCCAGCAGTGAAGCGCTTCGGGCGGGAGGGTATGGCTACACCTTC
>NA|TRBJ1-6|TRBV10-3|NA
CAISADRPPLHF
TGTGCCATCAGTGCTGACAGGCCGCCCCTCCACTTT
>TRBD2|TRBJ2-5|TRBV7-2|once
CASSRTSGQQETQYF
TGTGCCAGCAGTCGGACTAGCGGACAACAAGAGACCCAGTACTTC
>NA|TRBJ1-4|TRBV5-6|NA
CASSSPRGNEKLFF
TGTGCCAGCAGCTCGCCCAGGGGCAATGAAAAACTGTTTTTT
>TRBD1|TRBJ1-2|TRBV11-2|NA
CASSTQGPIGGYTF
TGTGCCAGCAGCACACAGGGGCCCATCGGGGGCTACACCTTC